A selection of T cell receptor beta chains follows, all from one sample in a study of T cell repertoires in cytomegalovirus infection. In TCRdb, the reads were re-called with MiXCR into one record per CDR3 protein. The table has a few hundred thousand distinct CDR3 sequences, more than 20% seen once. Specimen: PBMCs. The receptors here all came from a human donor in good health (CMV status not recorded). Some clones in this sample may be carry-over from other donors' samples. Both conserved end residues are part of each CDR3. The D gene is left open where the match is weak. Where a row states a size, it is once, few, many or the class of an expanded clone; other rows omit it.

J	V	D	size	DNA	CDR3
TRBJ2-1	TRBV5-1	TRBD2	-	TGCGCCAGCAGCAAACGGACATTCCAGGGCGGGGGGATTTACAATGAGCAGTTCTTC	CASSKRTFQGGGIYNEQFF
TRBJ1-5	TRBV20-1	TRBD1	-	TGCAGTGCTAATCGACAGGGGGGTGGTCAGCCCCAGCATTTT	CSANRQGGGQPQHF
TRBJ1-5	TRBV20-1	-	many	TGCAGTGCTAGAGGAGCGAGCAATCAGCCCCAGCATTTT	CSARGASNQPQHF
TRBJ1-1	TRBV19	-	many	TGTGCCAGTAGTATATGGGGAGGGACTGAAGCTTTCTTT	CASSIWGGTEAFF
TRBJ1-1	TRBV6-5	-	-	TGTGCCAGCACCCTAGCCTGGGGGGATGAAGCTTTCTTT	CASTLAWGDEAFF
TRBJ1-5	TRBV7-2	-	many	TGTGCCAGCAGCTCGGATAAGAGGCAGCCCCAGCATTTT	CASSSDKRQPQHF
TRBJ1-1	TRBV10-3	-	-	TGTGCCATCAGTGCTGGGGGAGGGTCACGAACTGAAGCTTTCTTT	CAISAGGGSRTEAFF
TRBJ1-5	TRBV27	-	few	TGTGCCAGCAGTTTATATGACAATCAGCCCCAGCATTTT	CASSLYDNQPQHF
TRBJ2-7	TRBV7-2	-	few	TGTGCCAGCAGCTTAGGGGAAGCGCCCTACGAGCAGTACTTC	CASSLGEAPYEQYF
TRBJ2-1	TRBV7-9	-	many	TGTGCCAGCAGCTACAATGAGCAGTTCTTC	CASSYNEQFF
TRBJ2-1	TRBV5-1	TRBD2	-	TGCGCCAGCAGCCCCGATCCTAGCGGGAGGTTCAATGAGCAGTTCTTC	CASSPDPSGRFNEQFF
TRBJ1-2	TRBV20-1	-	-	TGCAGTGCTAGAGATGAAGGACAGCCCTATGGCTACACCTTC	CSARDEGQPYGYTF
TRBJ1-2	TRBV2	-	-	TGTGCCAGCAGGACGAGCGGGTCTAACTATGGCTACACCTTC	CASRTSGSNYGYTF
TRBJ2-4	TRBV18	-	few	TGTGCCAGCTCACCCACCACAGGGTCAAACATTCAGTACTTC	CASSPTTGSNIQYF
TRBJ1-2	TRBV5-1	-	few	TGCGCCAGCAGCCCACCCGGGGGGTTAGGGGGCTACACCTTC	CASSPPGGLGGYTF
TRBJ2-5	TRBV7-2	-	few	TGTGCCAGCAGCCCCGAGGGTGCCCGAGAGACCCAGTACTTC	CASSPEGARETQYF
TRBJ2-2	TRBV6-2/TRBV6-3	-	-	TGTGCCAGCAGTTGGTCGACCGCCATGGTGGGCGGGGTAAACACCGGGGAGCTGTTTTTT	CASSWSTAMVGGVNTGELFF
TRBJ2-3	TRBV6-2/TRBV6-3	TRBD2	few	TGTGCCAGCAGTTCCCTCCGAGGCGCGGGAGAGGGACCAGAGCAGTATTTT	CASSSLRGAGEGPEQYF
TRBJ1-2	TRBV27	-	-	TGTGCCAGCTACGGACAGAACTTCTGGGGCTACACCTTC	CASYGQNFWGYTF
TRBJ1-6	TRBV30	-	-	TGTGCCTGGAGTGTACTGACAGATAATTCACCCCTCCACTTT	CAWSVLTDNSPLHF
TRBJ1-6	TRBV20-1	TRBD1	few	TGCAGTGCCGATCTGACAGGGATAAATTCACCCCTCCACTTT	CSADLTGINSPLHF
TRBJ2-1	TRBV7-6	-	few	TGTGCCAGCAGCCCCAGGGGCCACAGCTCCTACAATGAGCAGTTCTTC	CASSPRGHSSYNEQFF
TRBJ2-3	TRBV20-1	TRBD2	few	TGCAGTGCTAGAGTCGGGACTAGCGGCACAGATACGCAGTATTTT	CSARVGTSGTDTQYF
TRBJ1-3	TRBV15	-	-	TGTGCCACCAGCTTAAACCATCCGGGGTCTGGAAACACCATATATTTT	CATSLNHPGSGNTIYF
TRBJ2-4	TRBV13	-	-	TGTGCCAGCAGCCGGGACCGAACCCGAAGTGACATTCAGTACTTC	CASSRDRTRSDIQYF
TRBJ1-2	TRBV9	-	-	TGTGCCAGCAGCGTAGCTCATAGCTACACCTTC	CASSVAHSYTF
TRBJ2-3	TRBV11-3	TRBD2	-	TGTGCCAGCAGCCCGTGGGCGGGAGGGCCAGATACGCAGTATTTT	CASSPWAGGPDTQYF
TRBJ2-5	TRBV24-1	TRBD2	few	TGTGCCACCAGTGATTTTCCAGCGGGGTACCAAGAGACCCAGTACTTC	CATSDFPAGYQETQYF
TRBJ2-7	TRBV7-3	TRBD2	few	TGTGCCAGCAGCCCCCCAGGACTAGCCCACGAGCAGTACTTC	CASSPPGLAHEQYF
TRBJ2-3	TRBV24-1	-	few	TGTGCCACCAGTGCCGCGGGAAGCACAGATACGCAGTATTTT	CATSAAGSTDTQYF
TRBJ2-3	TRBV12-3/TRBV12-4	-	few	TGTGCCAGCAATGCAGCCGACATTAGCACAGATACGCAGTATTTT	CASNAADISTDTQYF
TRBJ1-1	TRBV7-8	-	many	TGTGCCAGCAGCCTGCGGGGGGATCCGGGACTTCCCTCCTTT	CASSLRGDPGLPSF
TRBJ2-7	TRBV4-3	TRBD2	-	TGCGCCAGCAGCCAAGCTGAGAGCGGGAGCGGGTACGAGCAGTACTTC	CASSQAESGSGYEQYF
TRBJ1-3	TRBV20-1	-	-	TGCAGTGCTAGTGGGGGGGGAAACACCATATATTTT	CSASGGGNTIYF
TRBJ2-3	TRBV15	TRBD2	-	TGTGCCACCAGCATTAGCGGGACGGGTGATACGCAGTATTTT	CATSISGTGDTQYF
TRBJ1-6	TRBV5-6	TRBD1	few	TGTGCCAGCAGCTGGGGACAGGGCAATTCACCCCTCCACTTT	CASSWGQGNSPLHF
TRBJ2-2	TRBV12-3/TRBV12-4	TRBD2	-	TGTGCCAGCGGGGACTATTCGAACACCGGGGAGCTGTTTTTT	CASGDYSNTGELFF